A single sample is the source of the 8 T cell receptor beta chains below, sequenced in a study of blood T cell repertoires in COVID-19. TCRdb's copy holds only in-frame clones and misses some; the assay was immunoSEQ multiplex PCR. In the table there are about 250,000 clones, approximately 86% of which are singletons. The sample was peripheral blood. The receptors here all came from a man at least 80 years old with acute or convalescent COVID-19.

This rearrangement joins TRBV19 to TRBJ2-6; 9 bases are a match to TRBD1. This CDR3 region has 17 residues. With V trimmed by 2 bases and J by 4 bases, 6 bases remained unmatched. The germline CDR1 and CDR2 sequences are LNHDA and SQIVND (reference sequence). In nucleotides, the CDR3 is TGTGCCAGTAGTATAACCGGGACAGGGCCCGGGGCCAACGTCCTGACTTTC. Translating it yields CASSITGTGPGANVLTF. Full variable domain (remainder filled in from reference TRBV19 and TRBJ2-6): DGGITQSPKYLFRKEGQNVTLSCEQNLNHDAMYWYRQDPGQGLRLIYYSQIVNDFQKGDIAEGYSVSREKKESFPLTVTSAQKNPTAFYLCASSITGTGPGANVLTFGAGSRLTVL.

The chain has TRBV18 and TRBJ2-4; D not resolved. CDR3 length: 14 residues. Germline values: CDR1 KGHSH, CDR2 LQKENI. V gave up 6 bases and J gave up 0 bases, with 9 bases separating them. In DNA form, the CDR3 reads TGTGCCAGCTCGCCGGTGGTAGCCAAAAACATTCAGTACTTC. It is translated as CASSPVVAKNIQYF.

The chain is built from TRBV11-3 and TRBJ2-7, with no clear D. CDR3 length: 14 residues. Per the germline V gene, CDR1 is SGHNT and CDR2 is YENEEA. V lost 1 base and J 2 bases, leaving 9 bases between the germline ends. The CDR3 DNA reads TGTGCCAGCAGCTTAGTACACGGAGCCTACGAGCAGTACTTC. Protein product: CASSLVHGAYEQYF. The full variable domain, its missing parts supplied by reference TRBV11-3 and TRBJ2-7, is EAGVVQSPRYKIIEKKQPVAFWCNPISGHNTLYWYLQNLGQGPELLIRYENEEAVDDSQLPKDRFSAERLKGVDSTLKIQPAELGDSAVYLCASSLVHGAYEQYFGPGTRLTVT.

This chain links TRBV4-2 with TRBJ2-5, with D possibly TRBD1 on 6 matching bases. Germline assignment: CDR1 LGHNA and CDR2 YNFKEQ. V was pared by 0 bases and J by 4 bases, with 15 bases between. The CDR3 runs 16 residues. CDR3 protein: CASSQDRGRGRETQYF. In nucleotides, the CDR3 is TGTGCCAGCAGCCAAGATCGAGGCAGGGGAAGAGAGACCCAGTACTTC.

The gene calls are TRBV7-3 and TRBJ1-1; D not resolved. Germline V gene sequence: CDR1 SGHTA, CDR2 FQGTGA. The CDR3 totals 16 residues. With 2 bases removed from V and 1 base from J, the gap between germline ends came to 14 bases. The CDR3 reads CASSLFGGGSNTEAFF. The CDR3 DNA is TGTGCCAGCAGCTTATTTGGCGGCGGATCGAACACTGAAGCTTTCTTT.

The CDR3 DNA reads TGTGCCAGCAGTGGCATTAGGGGCTCTGGGGCCAACGTCCTGACTTTC. This sequence encodes CASSGIRGSGANVLTF. The chain recombines TRBV25-1 with TRBJ2-6; tentative D call: TRBD1 (5 bases). This CDR3 is built from 16 residues. Deletions cut 4 bases from V and 0 bases from J, with 10 bases between. CDR1 MGHDK and CDR2 SYGVNS come from the germline V gene.

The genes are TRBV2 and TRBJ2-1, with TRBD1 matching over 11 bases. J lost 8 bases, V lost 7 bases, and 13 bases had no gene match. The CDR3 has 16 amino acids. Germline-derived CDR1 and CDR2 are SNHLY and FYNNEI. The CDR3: CASKNTWTGGLDEQFF. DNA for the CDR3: TGTGCCAGCAAGAACACTTGGACAGGGGGCTTGGATGAGCAGTTCTTC.

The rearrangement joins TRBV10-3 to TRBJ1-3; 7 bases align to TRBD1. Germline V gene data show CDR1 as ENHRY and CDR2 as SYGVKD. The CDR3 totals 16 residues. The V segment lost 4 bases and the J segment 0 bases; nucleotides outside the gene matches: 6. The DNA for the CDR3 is TGTGCCATCAGTGGATCACAGGGGAACTCTGGAAACACCATATATTTT. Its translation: CAISGSQGNSGNTIYF.